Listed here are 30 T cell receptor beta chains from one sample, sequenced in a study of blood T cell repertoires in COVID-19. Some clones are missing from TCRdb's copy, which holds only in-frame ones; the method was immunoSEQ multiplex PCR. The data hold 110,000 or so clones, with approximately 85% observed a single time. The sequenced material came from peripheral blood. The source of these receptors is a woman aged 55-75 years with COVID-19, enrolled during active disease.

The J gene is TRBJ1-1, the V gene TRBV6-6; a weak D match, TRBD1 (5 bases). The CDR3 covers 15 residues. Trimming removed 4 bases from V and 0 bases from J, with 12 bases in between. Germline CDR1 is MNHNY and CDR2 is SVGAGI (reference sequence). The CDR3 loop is CASSFPQGLNTEAFF. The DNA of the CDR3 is TGTGCCAGCAGTTTCCCCCAGGGCCTGAACACTGAAGCTTTCTTT.

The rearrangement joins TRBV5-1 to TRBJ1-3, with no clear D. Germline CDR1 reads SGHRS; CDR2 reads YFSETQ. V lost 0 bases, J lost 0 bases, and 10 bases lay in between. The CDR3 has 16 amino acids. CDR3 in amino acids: CASSLEPGNSGNTIYF. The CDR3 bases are TGCGCCAGCAGCTTGGAGCCGGGGAACTCTGGAAACACCATATATTTT.

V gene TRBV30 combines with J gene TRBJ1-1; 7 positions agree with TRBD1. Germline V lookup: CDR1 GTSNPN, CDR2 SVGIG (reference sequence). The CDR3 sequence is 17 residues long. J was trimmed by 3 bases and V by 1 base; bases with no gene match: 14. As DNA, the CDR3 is TGTGCCTGGAGTGCTTGGCAGGGGGGCCAAGGGGACACTGAAGCTTTCTTT. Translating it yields CAWSAWQGGQGDTEAFF.

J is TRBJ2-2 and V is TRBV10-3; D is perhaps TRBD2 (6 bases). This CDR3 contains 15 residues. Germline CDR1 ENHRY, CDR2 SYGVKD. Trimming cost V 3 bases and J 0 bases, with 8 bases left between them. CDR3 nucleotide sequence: TGTGCCATCAGTGACAAGCGGGCGAACACCGGGGAGCTGTTTTTT. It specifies CAISDKRANTGELFF.

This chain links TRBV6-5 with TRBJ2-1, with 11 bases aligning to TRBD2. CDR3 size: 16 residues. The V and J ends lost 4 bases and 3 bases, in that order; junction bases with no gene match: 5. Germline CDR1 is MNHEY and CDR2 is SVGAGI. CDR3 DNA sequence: TGTGCCAGCAGTTCCTACCTAGCGGGGGGCTACAATGAGCAGTTCTTC. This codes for CASSSYLAGGYNEQFF.

CDR3 coding DNA: TGTGCCAGCTCACCGGGAGATAACTATGGCTACACCTTC. As protein: CASSPGDNYGYTF. This sequence joins TRBV18 and TRBJ1-2; D remains ambiguous. The CDR3 runs 13 residues. CDR1 KGHSH and CDR2 LQKENI come from the germline V gene. With 3 bases removed from V and 1 base from J, the gap between germline ends came to 6 bases.

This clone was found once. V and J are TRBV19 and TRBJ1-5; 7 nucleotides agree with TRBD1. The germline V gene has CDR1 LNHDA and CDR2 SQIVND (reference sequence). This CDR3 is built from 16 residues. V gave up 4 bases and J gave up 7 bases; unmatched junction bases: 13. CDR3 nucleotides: TGTGCCAGTAGTACCCATCCGAAGGGGGCAGGGCAGCCCCAGCATTTT. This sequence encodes CASSTHPKGAGQPQHF. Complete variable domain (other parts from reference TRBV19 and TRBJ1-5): DGGITQSPKYLFRKEGQNVTLSCEQNLNHDAMYWYRQDPGQGLRLIYYSQIVNDFQKGDIAEGYSVSREKKESFPLTVTSAQKNPTAFYLCASSTHPKGAGQPQHFGDGTRLSIL.

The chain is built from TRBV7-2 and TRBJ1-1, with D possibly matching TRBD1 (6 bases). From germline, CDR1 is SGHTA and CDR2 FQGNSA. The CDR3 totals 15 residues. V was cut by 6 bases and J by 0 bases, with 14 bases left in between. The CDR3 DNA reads TGTGCCAGCAGTCGGGAGGGGGGCATGAACACTGAAGCTTTCTTT. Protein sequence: CASSREGGMNTEAFF. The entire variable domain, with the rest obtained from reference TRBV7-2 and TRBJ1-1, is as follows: GAGVSQSPSNKVTEKGKDVELRCDPISGHTALYWYRQSLGQGLEFLIYFQGNSAPDKSGLPSDRFSAERTGGSVSTLTIQRTQQEDSAVYLCASSREGGMNTEAFFGQGTRLTVV.

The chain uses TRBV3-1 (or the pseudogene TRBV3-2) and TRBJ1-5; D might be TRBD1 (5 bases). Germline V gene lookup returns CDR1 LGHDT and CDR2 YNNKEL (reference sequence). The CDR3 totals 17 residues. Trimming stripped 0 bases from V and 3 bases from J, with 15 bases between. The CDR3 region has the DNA TGTGCCAGCAGCCAAGATTATTCAAGGGGCCACAATCAGCCCCAGCATTTT. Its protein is CASSQDYSRGHNQPQHF.

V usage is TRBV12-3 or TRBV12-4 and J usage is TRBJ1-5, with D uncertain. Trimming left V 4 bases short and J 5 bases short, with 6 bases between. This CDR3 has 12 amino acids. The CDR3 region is CASSSPYQPQHF. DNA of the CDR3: TGTGCCAGCAGTTCCCCTTATCAGCCCCAGCATTTT.

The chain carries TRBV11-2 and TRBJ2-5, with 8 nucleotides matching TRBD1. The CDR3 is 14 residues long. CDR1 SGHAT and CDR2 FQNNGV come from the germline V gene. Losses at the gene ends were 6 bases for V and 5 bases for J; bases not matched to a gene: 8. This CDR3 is CASRKGQAGETQYF. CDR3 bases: TGTGCCAGCAGAAAGGGACAGGCAGGGGAGACCCAGTACTTC.

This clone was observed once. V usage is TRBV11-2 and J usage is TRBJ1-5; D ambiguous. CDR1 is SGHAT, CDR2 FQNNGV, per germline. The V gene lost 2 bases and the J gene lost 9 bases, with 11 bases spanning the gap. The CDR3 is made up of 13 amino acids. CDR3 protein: CASSLTRIGPQHF. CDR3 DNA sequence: TGTGCCAGCAGCTTAACCCGCATCGGGCCCCAGCATTTT. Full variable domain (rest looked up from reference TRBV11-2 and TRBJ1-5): EAGVAQSPRYKIIEKRQSVAFWCNPISGHATLYWYQQILGQGPKLLIQFQNNGVVDDSQLPKDRFSAERLKGVDSTLKIQPAKLEDSAVYLCASSLTRIGPQHFGDGTRLSIL.

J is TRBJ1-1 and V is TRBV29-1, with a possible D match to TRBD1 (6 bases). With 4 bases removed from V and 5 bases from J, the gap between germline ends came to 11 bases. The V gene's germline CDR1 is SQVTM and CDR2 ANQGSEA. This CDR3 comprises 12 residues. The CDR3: CSVAQGFTEAFF. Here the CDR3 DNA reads TGCAGCGTTGCGCAGGGGTTTACTGAAGCTTTCTTT.

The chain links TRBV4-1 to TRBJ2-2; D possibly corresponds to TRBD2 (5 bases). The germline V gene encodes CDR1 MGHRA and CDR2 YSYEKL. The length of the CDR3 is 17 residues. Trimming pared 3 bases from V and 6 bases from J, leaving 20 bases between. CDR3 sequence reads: CASSHYGITRNPGELFF. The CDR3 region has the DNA TGCGCCAGCAGCCACTACGGGATTACCCGAAATCCCGGGGAGCTGTTTTTT.

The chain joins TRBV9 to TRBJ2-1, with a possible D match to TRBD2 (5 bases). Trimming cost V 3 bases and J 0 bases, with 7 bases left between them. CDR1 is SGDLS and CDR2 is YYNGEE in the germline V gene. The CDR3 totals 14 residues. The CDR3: CASSAGDSYNEQFF. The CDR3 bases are TGTGCCAGCAGCGCCGGGGACTCCTACAATGAGCAGTTCTTC.

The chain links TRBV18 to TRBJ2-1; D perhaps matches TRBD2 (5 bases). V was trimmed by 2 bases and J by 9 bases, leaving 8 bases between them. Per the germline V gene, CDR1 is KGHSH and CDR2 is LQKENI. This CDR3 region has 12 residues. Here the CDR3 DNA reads TGTGCCAGCTCACCAACAAGCGGTGAGCAGTTCTTC. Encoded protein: CASSPTSGEQFF.

The CDR3 nucleotides read TGTGCCAGCAGCCGAACAGGGATTCGCACCTACAATGAGCAGTTCTTC. Residues: CASSRTGIRTYNEQFF. This chain joins TRBV7-8 and TRBJ2-1, with D possibly matching TRBD1 (6 bases). V lost 5 bases, J lost 2 bases, and 16 bases lay in between. The V gene's germline CDR1 is SGHVS and CDR2 FQNEAQ. The CDR3 consists of 16 residues.

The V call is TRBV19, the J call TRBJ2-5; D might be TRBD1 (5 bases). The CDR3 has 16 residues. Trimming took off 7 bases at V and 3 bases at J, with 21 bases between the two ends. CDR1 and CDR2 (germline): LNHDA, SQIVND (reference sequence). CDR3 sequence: CASTKRVGRGEETQYF. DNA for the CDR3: TGTGCCAGTACTAAGCGTGTTGGAAGGGGCGAAGAGACCCAGTACTTC.

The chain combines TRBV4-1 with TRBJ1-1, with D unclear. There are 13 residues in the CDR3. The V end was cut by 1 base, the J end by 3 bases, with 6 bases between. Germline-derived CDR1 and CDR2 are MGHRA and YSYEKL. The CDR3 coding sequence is TGCGCCAGCAGCCAAGGGCGGGACACTGAAGCTTTCTTT. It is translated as CASSQGRDTEAFF.

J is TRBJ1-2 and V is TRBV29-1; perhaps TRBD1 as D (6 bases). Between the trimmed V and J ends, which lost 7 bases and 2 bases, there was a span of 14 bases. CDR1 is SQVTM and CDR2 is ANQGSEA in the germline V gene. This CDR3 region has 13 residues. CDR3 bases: TGCAGCGGGGGGGGCGTTGACAACTATGGCTACACCTTC. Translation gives CSGGGVDNYGYTF.

The CDR3 coding sequence is TGTGCCAGCAGTGTCCAGGAGAACACTGAAGCTTTCTTT. The encoded protein is CASSVQENTEAFF. The gene calls are TRBV2 and TRBJ1-1; no reliable D call. Deletions cut 4 bases from V and 1 base from J, with 7 bases between. Germline-derived CDR1 and CDR2 are SNHLY and FYNNEI. The CDR3 contains 13 residues.

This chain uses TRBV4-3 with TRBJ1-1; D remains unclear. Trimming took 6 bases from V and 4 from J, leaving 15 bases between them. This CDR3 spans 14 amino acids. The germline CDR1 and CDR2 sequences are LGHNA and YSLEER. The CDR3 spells CASSPSPGSTEAFF. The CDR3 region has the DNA TGCGCCAGCAGTCCTAGCCCGGGTTCCACTGAAGCTTTCTTT.

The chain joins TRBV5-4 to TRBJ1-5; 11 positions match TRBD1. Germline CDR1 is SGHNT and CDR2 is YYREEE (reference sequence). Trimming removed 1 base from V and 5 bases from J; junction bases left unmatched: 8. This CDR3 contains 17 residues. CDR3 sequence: CASSLYAGTGGDQPQHF. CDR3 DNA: TGTGCCAGCAGCTTGTACGCGGGGACAGGGGGGGATCAGCCCCAGCATTTT.

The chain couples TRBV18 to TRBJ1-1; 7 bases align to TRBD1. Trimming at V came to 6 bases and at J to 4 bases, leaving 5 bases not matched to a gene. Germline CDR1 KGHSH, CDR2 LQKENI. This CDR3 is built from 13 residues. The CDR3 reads CASSPGQITEAFF. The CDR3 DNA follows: TGTGCCAGCTCGCCGGGACAGATCACTGAAGCTTTCTTT.

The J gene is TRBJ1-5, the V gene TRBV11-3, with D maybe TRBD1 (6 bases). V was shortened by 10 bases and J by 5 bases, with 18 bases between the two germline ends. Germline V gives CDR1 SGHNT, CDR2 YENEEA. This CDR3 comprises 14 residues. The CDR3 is CAITSWGRYQPQHF. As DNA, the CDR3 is TGTGCCATTACAAGTTGGGGGCGTTATCAGCCCCAGCATTTT.

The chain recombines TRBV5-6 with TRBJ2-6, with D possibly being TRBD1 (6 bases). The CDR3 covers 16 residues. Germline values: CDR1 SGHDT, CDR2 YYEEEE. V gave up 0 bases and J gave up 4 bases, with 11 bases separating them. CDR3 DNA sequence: TGTGCCAGCAGCTTGGACAGGGTAACCGGGGCCAACGTCCTGACTTTC. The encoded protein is CASSLDRVTGANVLTF.

The CDR3 sequence is CASSLSSGQGAITEAFF. CDR3 in DNA: TGTGCCAGCAGTTTATCATCAGGTCAGGGGGCGATCACTGAAGCTTTCTTT. The genes are TRBV27 and TRBJ1-1; 8 nucleotides align to TRBD1. Trimming took 0 bases from V and 4 from J; bases not matched to a gene: 10. CDR1 is MNHEY, CDR2 SMNVEV, per germline (reference sequence). The CDR3 is made up of 17 amino acids.

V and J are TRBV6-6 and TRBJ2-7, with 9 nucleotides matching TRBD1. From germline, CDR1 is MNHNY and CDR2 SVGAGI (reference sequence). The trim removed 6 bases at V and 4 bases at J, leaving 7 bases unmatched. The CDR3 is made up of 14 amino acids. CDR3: CASRLQGASYEQYF. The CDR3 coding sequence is TGTGCCAGCAGATTACAGGGGGCTTCTTACGAGCAGTACTTC.

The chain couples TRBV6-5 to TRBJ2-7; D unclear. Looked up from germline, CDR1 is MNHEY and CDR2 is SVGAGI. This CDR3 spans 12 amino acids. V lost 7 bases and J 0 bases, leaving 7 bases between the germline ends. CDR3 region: CASKEVSYEQYF. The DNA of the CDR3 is TGTGCCAGCAAAGAGGTCTCCTACGAGCAGTACTTC.

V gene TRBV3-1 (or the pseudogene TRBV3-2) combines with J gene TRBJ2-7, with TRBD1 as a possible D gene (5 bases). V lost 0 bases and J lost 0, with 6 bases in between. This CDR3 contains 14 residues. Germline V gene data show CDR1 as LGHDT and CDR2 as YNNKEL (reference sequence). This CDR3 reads CASSQDRASYEQYF. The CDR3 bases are TGTGCCAGCAGCCAAGACAGGGCCTCCTACGAGCAGTACTTC.